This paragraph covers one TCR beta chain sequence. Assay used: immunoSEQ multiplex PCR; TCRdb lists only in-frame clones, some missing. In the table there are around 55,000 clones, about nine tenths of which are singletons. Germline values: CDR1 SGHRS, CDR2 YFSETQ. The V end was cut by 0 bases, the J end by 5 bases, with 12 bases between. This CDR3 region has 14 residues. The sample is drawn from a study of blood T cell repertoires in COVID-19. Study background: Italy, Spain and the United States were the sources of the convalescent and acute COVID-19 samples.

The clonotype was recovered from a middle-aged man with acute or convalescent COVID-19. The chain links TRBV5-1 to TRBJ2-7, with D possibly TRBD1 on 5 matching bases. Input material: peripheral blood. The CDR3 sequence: CASSLGGGANEQYF. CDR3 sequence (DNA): TGCGCCAGCAGCTTGGGGGGTGGGGCGAACGAGCAGTACTTC.